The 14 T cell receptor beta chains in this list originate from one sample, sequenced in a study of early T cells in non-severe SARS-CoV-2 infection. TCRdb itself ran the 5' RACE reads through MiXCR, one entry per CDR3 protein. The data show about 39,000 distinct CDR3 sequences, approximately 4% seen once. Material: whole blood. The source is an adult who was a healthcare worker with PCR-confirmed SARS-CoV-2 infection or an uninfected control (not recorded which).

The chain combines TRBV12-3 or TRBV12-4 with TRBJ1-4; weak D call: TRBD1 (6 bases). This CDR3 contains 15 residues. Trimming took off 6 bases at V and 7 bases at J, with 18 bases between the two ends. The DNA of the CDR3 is TGTGCCAGCAGCCAGGGGATTTCAATGATTGAAAAACTGTTTTTT. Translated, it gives CASSQGISMIEKLFF.

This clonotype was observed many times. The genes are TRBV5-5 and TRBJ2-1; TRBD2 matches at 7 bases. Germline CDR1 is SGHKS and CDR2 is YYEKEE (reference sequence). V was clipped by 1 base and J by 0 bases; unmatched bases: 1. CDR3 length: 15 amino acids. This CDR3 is CASSLWGGSYNEQFF. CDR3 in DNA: TGTGCCAGCAGCTTGTGGGGGGGCTCCTACAATGAGCAGTTCTTC.

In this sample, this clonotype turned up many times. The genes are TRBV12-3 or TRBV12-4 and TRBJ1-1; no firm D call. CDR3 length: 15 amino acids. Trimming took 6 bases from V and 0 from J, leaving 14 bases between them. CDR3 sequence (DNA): TGTGCCAGCAGGTGGGGTGGACGATTGAACACTGAAGCTTTCTTT. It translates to CASRWGGRLNTEAFF.

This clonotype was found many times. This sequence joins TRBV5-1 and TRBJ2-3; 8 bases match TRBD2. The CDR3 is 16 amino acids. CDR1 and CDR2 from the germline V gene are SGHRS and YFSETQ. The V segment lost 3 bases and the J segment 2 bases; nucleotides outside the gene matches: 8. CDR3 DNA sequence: TGCGCCAGCAGCTGGACCACTAGCGGCTACACAGATACGCAGTATTTT. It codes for CASSWTTSGYTDTQYF.

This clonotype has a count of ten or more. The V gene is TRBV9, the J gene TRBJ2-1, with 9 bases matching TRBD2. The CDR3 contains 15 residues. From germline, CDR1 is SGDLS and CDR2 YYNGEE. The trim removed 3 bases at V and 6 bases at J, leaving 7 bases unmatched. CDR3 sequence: CASSDGGLAPNEQFF. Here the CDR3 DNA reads TGTGCCAGCAGCGACGGGGGACTAGCCCCCAATGAGCAGTTCTTC.

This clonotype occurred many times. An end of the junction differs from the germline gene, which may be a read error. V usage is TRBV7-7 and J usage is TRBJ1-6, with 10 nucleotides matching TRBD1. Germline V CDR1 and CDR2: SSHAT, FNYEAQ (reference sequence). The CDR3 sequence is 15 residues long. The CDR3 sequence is CASSIRQGADSPLHF. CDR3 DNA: TGTGCTAGCAGCATCAGACAGGGGGCTGATTCACCCCTCCACTTT.

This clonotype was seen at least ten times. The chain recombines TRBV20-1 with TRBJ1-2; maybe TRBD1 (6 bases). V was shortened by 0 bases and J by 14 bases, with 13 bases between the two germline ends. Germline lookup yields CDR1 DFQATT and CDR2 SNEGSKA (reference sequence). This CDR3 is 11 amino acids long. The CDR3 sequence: CSARDNRVWTF. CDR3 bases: TGCAGTGCTAGAGATAACAGGGTCTGGACCTTC.

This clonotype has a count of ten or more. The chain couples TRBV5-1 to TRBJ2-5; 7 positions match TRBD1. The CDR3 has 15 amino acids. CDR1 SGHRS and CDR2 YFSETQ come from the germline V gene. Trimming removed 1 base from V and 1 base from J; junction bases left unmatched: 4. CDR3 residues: CASSLIGTAQETQYF. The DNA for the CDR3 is TGCGCCAGCAGCTTGATCGGGACAGCCCAAGAGACCCAGTACTTC.

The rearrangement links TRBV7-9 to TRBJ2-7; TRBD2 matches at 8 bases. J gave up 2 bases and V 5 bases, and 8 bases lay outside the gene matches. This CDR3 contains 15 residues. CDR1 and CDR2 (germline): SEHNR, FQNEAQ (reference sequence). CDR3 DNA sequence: TGTGCCAGCAGCCATGAGCGGGAGAACCCCTACGAGCAGTACTTC. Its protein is CASSHERENPYEQYF.

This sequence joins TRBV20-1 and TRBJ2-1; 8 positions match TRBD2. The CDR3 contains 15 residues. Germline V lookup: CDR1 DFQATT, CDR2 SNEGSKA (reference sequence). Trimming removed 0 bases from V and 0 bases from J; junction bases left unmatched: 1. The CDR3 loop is CSARELAGSYNEQFF. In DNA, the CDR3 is TGCAGTGCTAGAGAGCTAGCGGGCTCCTACAATGAGCAGTTCTTC.

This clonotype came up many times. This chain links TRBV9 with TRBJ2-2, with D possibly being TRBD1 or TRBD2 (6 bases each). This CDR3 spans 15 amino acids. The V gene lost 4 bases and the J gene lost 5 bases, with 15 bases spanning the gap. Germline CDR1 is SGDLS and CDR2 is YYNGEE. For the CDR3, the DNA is TGTGCCAGCAGCCCCCGGACAGCGGGTACCGGGGAGCTGTTTTTT. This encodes CASSPRTAGTGELFF.

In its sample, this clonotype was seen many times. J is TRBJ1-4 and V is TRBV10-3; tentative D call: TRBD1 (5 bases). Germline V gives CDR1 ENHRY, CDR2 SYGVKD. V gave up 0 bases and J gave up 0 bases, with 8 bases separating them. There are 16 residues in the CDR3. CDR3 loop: CAISESGQATNEKLFF. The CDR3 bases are TGTGCCATCAGTGAGTCGGGGCAGGCAACTAATGAAAAACTGTTTTTT.

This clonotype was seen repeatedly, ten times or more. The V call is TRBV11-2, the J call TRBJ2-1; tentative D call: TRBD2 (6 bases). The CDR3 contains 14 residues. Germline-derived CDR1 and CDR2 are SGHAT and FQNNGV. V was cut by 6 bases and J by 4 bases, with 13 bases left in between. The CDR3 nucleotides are TGTGCCAGCAGATTCGCCGGGACTTACAATGAGCAGTTCTTC. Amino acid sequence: CASRFAGTYNEQFF.

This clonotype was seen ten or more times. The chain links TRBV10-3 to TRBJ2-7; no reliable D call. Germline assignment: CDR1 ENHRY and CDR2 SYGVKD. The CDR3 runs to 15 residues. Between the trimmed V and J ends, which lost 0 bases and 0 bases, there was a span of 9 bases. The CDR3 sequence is CAISESKYGSYEQYF. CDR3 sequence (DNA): TGTGCCATCAGTGAGTCGAAATACGGCTCCTACGAGCAGTACTTC.